This entry describes one T cell receptor beta chain. The V and J ends lost 5 bases and 6 bases respectively, with 13 bases between them. CDR1 SGHVS and CDR2 FNYEAQ come from the germline V gene. The CDR3 totals 14 residues. This entry belongs to a study of blood T cell repertoires in COVID-19. Generated by immunoSEQ multiplex PCR, the TCRdb table keeps only in-frame clones and is missing some. The sample shows around 250,000 clones, more than 75% of them seen only once. For recovered donors of Cohort 3, there were two negative PCRs, clearance, or symptom resolution. The TCR sequence derives from a woman aged 50 to 65 who had recovered from COVID-19. The sample comprised PBMCs or T cells enriched from blood (not recorded which). The chain joins TRBV7-6 to TRBJ2-2, with a tentative D call TRBD2 (6 bases). CDR3: CASSRTINSGELFF. The CDR3 DNA follows: TGTGCCAGCAGCCGGACTATAAATTCCGGGGAGCTGTTTTTT.